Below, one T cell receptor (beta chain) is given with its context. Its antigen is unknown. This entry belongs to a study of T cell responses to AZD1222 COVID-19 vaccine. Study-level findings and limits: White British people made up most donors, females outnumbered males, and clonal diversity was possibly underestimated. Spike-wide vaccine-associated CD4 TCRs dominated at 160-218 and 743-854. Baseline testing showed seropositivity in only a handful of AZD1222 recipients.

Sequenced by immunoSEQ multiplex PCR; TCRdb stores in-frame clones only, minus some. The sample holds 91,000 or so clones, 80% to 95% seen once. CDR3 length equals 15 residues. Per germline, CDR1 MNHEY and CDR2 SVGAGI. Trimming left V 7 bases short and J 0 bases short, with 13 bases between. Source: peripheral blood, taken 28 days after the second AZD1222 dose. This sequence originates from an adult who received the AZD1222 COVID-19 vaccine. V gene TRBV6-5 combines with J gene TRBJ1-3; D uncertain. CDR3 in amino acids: CASTARPPSGNTIYF. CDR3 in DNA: TGTGCCAGCACCGCGCGTCCCCCCTCTGGAAACACCATATATTTT.